Listed here are 2 T cell receptor beta chains from one sample, sequenced in a study of blood T cell repertoires in COVID-19. TCRdb keeps only in-frame clones here, not all; method: immunoSEQ multiplex PCR. The data contain some 320,000 clones, about nine tenths of them seen just once; the ten biggest clones take up approximately 2.5%. Sequencing was performed on PBMCs or T cells enriched from blood (not recorded which). The receptors derive from a man aged 55 to 70 who had recovered from COVID-19.

The V call is TRBV13, the J call TRBJ2-7, with D unresolved. The germline gives CDR1 PRHDT, CDR2 FYEKMQ (reference sequence). Trimming removed 4 bases from V and 0 bases from J, with 7 bases in between. The CDR3 has 13 amino acids. As DNA, the CDR3 is TGTGCCAGCAGCTATCAGAACTCCTACGAGCAGTACTTC. The encoded protein is CASSYQNSYEQYF.

The chain combines TRBV10-3 with TRBJ1-6, with D tentatively TRBD1 (5 bases). CDR3 length: 15 amino acids. Germline V gives CDR1 ENHRY, CDR2 SYGVKD. Trimming removed 6 bases from V and 7 bases from J, with 16 bases in between. The CDR3 sequence: CAISPGGDGNSPLHF. Here the CDR3 DNA reads TGTGCCATCAGCCCCGGGGGGGATGGAAATTCACCCCTCCACTTT.